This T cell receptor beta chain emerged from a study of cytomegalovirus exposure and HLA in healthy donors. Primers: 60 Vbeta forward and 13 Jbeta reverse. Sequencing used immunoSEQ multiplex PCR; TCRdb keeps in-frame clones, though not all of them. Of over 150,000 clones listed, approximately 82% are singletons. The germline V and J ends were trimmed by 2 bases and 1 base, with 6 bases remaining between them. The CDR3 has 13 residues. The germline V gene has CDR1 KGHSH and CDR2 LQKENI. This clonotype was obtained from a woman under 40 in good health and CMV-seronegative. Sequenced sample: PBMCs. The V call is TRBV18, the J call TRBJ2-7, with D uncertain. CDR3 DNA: TGTGCCAGCTCACCAGGCAGTTCCTACGAGCAGTACTTC. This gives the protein CASSPGSSYEQYF. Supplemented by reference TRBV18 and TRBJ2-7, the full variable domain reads NAGVMQNPRHLVRRRGQEARLRCSPMKGHSHVYWYRQLPEEGLKFMVYLQKENIIDESGMPKERFSAEFPKEGPSILRIQQVVRGDSAAYFCASSPGSSYEQYFGPGTRLTVT.